The 30 T cell receptor beta chains given below trace back to one sample, sequenced in a study of CD8 T cells in Susac syndrome. When the RNA was reverse transcribed, random hexamers were used with an input of roughly 0.45 to 1 ug. TCRdb passed the immunoSEQ multiplex PCR reads through MiXCR, listing each CDR3 protein once. The sample lists 69,000 or so distinct CDR3 sequences; 90% to 95% were seen once. Source material: CD8+ T cells from PBMCs. These receptors all come from a human donor with multiple sclerosis.

CDR3 residues: CASRDRIERGGEGRYNEQFF. The CDR3 coding sequence is TGTGCCAGCAGGGACCGTATAGAGCGGGGGGGCGAGGGAAGATACAATGAGCAGTTCTTC. V usage is TRBV28 and J usage is TRBJ2-1; 10 bases fit TRBD2. CDR1 is MDHEN and CDR2 is SYDVKM in the germline V gene. This CDR3 has 20 amino acids. The V gene end was trimmed by 6 bases and the J gene end by 4 bases; junction bases not matched to a gene: 21.

CDR3 DNA sequence: TGCGCCAGCAGCTTTTACGGGACAGGGGGCGCGGAAGAGCAGTACTTC. Translating it yields CASSFYGTGGAEEQYF. The V gene is TRBV5-1, the J gene TRBJ2-7; 12 nucleotides align to TRBD1. Germline V gene sequence: CDR1 SGHRS, CDR2 YFSETQ. The CDR3 extends over 16 amino acids. Unmatched junction bases numbered 10, after V lost 2 bases and J lost 7 bases.

The chain links TRBV4-3 to TRBJ1-1; unclear D gene. The germline V and J ends were trimmed by 0 bases and 0 bases, with 8 bases remaining between them. Germline assignment: CDR1 LGHNA and CDR2 YSLEER. CDR3 length: 15 residues. CDR3 sequence reads: CASSQEEGMNTEAFF. CDR3 DNA: TGCGCCAGCAGCCAAGAAGAGGGAATGAACACTGAAGCTTTCTTT.

The chain recombines TRBV28 with TRBJ1-1; no reliable D call. Germline V gene lookup returns CDR1 MDHEN and CDR2 SYDVKM. The V gene lost 2 bases and the J gene lost 7 bases, with 8 bases spanning the gap. The CDR3 is 12 residues long. The CDR3 DNA reads as TGTGCCAGCAGTTTACCAGATCGTGAAGCTTTCTTT. Amino acid sequence: CASSLPDREAFF.

The chain employs TRBV12-3 or TRBV12-4 and TRBJ1-1; D perhaps matches TRBD1 (6 bases). This CDR3 contains 13 residues. V gave up 5 bases and J gave up 3 bases, with 10 bases separating them. CDR3 protein: CASSTGSYTEAFF. In DNA, the CDR3 is TGTGCCAGCAGTACAGGGAGTTACACTGAAGCTTTCTTT.

The rearrangement links TRBV7-3 to TRBJ2-2; D tentatively reads TRBD1 or TRBD2 (6 bases each). With 3 bases removed from V and 4 bases from J, the gap between germline ends came to 12 bases. The CDR3 is 15 residues long. Germline V gives CDR1 SGHTA, CDR2 FQGTGA. The CDR3 loop is CASSFSGASTGELFF. CDR3 in DNA: TGTGCCAGCAGCTTTTCGGGGGCCAGCACCGGGGAGCTGTTTTTT.

V is TRBV27 and J is TRBJ2-7, with TRBD1 matching 8 bases. The germline V gene has CDR1 MNHEY and CDR2 SMNVEV (reference sequence). The CDR3 totals 14 residues. The V gene end was trimmed by 5 bases and the J gene end by 2 bases; junction bases not matched to a gene: 5. CDR3 sequence reads: CASSPGGLPYEQYF. In DNA form, the CDR3 reads TGTGCCAGCAGTCCAGGGGGCTTACCCTACGAGCAGTACTTC.

V usage is TRBV15 and J usage is TRBJ2-2; D may be TRBD2 (6 bases). Germline values: CDR1 LNHNV, CDR2 YYDKDF (reference sequence). Trimming stripped 5 bases from V and 3 bases from J, with 10 bases between. This CDR3 comprises 14 residues. The CDR3 protein is CATSRTGDTGELFF. The CDR3 coding sequence is TGTGCCACCAGCCGGACGGGGGACACCGGGGAGCTGTTTTTT.

This chain joins TRBV7-9 and TRBJ1-1, with 8 bases that match TRBD1. Trimming cost V 4 bases and J 11 bases; bases outside gene matches: 9. Germline V lookup: CDR1 SEHNR, CDR2 FQNEAQ (reference sequence). CDR3 size: 13 residues. The CDR3 here is CASSSGQVGSAFF. The CDR3 bases are TGTGCCAGCAGCTCGGGACAGGTGGGGTCGGCTTTCTTT.

The chain uses TRBV10-3 and TRBJ2-5, with TRBD1 identical over 10 bases. Germline values: CDR1 ENHRY, CDR2 SYGVKD. V lost 0 bases to trimming and J lost 4 bases; unmatched junction nucleotides: 2. The CDR3 consists of 15 residues. CDR3 in amino acids: CAISESRQGAETQYF. The CDR3 DNA sequence: TGTGCCATCAGTGAGTCTAGACAGGGGGCAGAGACCCAGTACTTC.

This chain joins TRBV6-5 and TRBJ1-6; D gene unclear. Trimming took 0 bases from V and 5 from J, leaving 11 bases between them. The CDR3 consists of 16 residues. CDR1 and CDR2 (germline): MNHEY, SVGAGI. In nucleotides, the CDR3 is TGTGCCAGCAGTTACTCGGTCTCGTTGGATAATTCACCCCTCCACTTT. As protein: CASSYSVSLDNSPLHF.

This clonotype appeared once. The rearrangement links TRBV27 to TRBJ2-7; 11 bases align to TRBD2. Germline CDR1 is MNHEY and CDR2 is SMNVEV (reference sequence). Unmatched junction bases numbered 3, after V lost 4 bases and J lost 4 bases. This CDR3 comprises 14 residues. The CDR3 sequence is CASSSGLAEYEQYF. The CDR3 nucleotides read TGTGCCAGCAGTTCGGGACTAGCGGAGTACGAGCAGTACTTC.

The chain couples TRBV28 to TRBJ2-3; D is possibly TRBD2 (5 bases). V lost 5 bases and J lost 6, with 6 bases in between. The CDR3 sequence is 11 residues long. CDR1 MDHEN and CDR2 SYDVKM come from the germline V gene. CDR3 loop: CASSERDTQYF. The CDR3 DNA sequence: TGTGCCAGCAGTGAGCGGGATACGCAGTATTTT.

V usage is TRBV6-6 and J usage is TRBJ2-5, with unresolved D. V was cut by 0 bases and J by 0 bases, with 5 bases left in between. From germline, CDR1 is MNHNY and CDR2 SVGAGI (reference sequence). This CDR3 has 14 residues. The CDR3 here is CASSYSLYQETQYF. CDR3 DNA: TGTGCCAGCAGTTACTCCCTATACCAAGAGACCCAGTACTTC.

The chain links TRBV7-6 to TRBJ2-3; TRBD1 agrees at 10 bases. This CDR3 comprises 15 residues. V lost 5 bases, J lost 4 bases, and 6 bases stayed unmatched. Germline V gene lookup returns CDR1 SGHVS and CDR2 FNYEAQ. The CDR3 here is CASSPPGTGADTQYF. The CDR3 DNA reads as TGTGCCAGCAGCCCCCCCGGGACAGGGGCAGATACGCAGTATTTT.

The genes are TRBV7-2 and TRBJ1-5; 8 positions match TRBD1. The CDR3 runs 17 residues. The V gene's germline CDR1 is SGHTA and CDR2 FQGNSA. The V gene end was trimmed by 1 base and the J gene end by 1 base; junction bases not matched to a gene: 6. As DNA, the CDR3 is TGTGCCAGCAGCTTAGGTGGACAGGGCGGCAGCAATCAGCCCCAGCATTTT. Its protein product is CASSLGGQGGSNQPQHF.

The rearrangement joins TRBV20-1 to TRBJ2-1; D is ambiguous. V gave up 0 bases and J gave up 2 bases, with 14 bases separating them. Germline lookup yields CDR1 DFQATT and CDR2 SNEGSKA (reference sequence). The CDR3 is 16 amino acids. The CDR3 is CSARDPVGRPYNEQFF. The CDR3 DNA reads TGCAGTGCTAGAGATCCGGTAGGCAGGCCCTACAATGAGCAGTTCTTC.

V is TRBV12-3 or TRBV12-4 and J is TRBJ2-5; 9 bases fit TRBD2. The CDR3 spans 15 residues. Germline trimming cut 2 bases from V and 5 bases from J; bases unmatched to any gene: 6. The CDR3, as DNA: TGTGCCAGCAGTTTACGAGGGACTAGCACGGAGACCCAGTACTTC. Translated, it gives CASSLRGTSTETQYF.

V gene TRBV14 combines with J gene TRBJ1-1; D might be TRBD1 (6 bases). CDR3 size: 13 residues. Trimming took 3 bases from V and 5 from J, leaving 10 bases between them. The germline CDR1 and CDR2 sequences are SGHDN and FVKESK. CDR3 in amino acids: CASSQTGFTEAFF. The CDR3 nucleotides read TGTGCCAGCAGCCAGACAGGTTTTACTGAAGCTTTCTTT.

The chain links TRBV13 to TRBJ2-7, with TRBD1 identical over 9 bases. CDR3 length equals 15 residues. Germline values: CDR1 PRHDT, CDR2 FYEKMQ (reference sequence). Trimming at V came to 3 bases and at J to 1 base, leaving 4 bases not matched to a gene. The CDR3, as DNA: TGTGCCAGCAGCTTCCAGGGACAGGGATCCTACGAGCAGTACTTC. Encoded protein: CASSFQGQGSYEQYF.

V gene TRBV27 combines with J gene TRBJ1-5; possibly TRBD1 for D (6 bases). This CDR3 is built from 18 residues. CDR1 MNHEY and CDR2 SMNVEV come from the germline V gene (reference sequence). V dropped 1 base and J dropped 4 bases, with 20 bases sitting between them. The CDR3 DNA reads TGTGCCAGCAGTTTATTTTGGGCCAGGGGCTTAAAGAATCAGCCCCAGCATTTT. Translation: CASSLFWARGLKNQPQHF.

The chain couples TRBV28 to TRBJ2-7; the D is unclear. The CDR3 is 13 amino acids. V was cut by 7 bases and J by 7 bases, with 17 bases left in between. The germline V gene has CDR1 MDHEN and CDR2 SYDVKM. CDR3 in amino acids: CASIERASWEQYF. CDR3 nucleotides: TGTGCCAGCATCGAACGGGCGAGTTGGGAGCAGTACTTC.

The chain combines TRBV27 with TRBJ1-1; D is perhaps TRBD1 (6 bases). CDR1 is MNHEY, CDR2 SMNVEV, per germline (reference sequence). V lost 8 bases to trimming and J lost 0 bases, with 16 bases between them. The CDR3 contains 15 residues. In DNA form, the CDR3 reads TGTGCCAGCGGGTTCGGGGGGCTAATGAACACTGAAGCTTTCTTT. Translation: CASGFGGLMNTEAFF.

The chain combines TRBV14 with TRBJ2-5, with 9 positions matching TRBD1. The CDR3 is made up of 16 amino acids. V was clipped by 6 bases and J by 5 bases; unmatched bases: 13. Germline lookup yields CDR1 SGHDN and CDR2 FVKESK. Here the CDR3 reads CASRLERGQGTETQYF. Written as DNA, the CDR3 is TGTGCCAGCAGGCTTGAACGTGGACAGGGGACGGAGACCCAGTACTTC.

V and J are TRBV5-1 and TRBJ2-7, with a tentative D call TRBD1 (6 bases). With 1 base removed from V and 4 bases from J, the gap between germline ends came to 12 bases. Germline CDR1 reads SGHRS; CDR2 reads YFSETQ. The CDR3 spans 14 residues. CDR3 loop: CASSLFPGQYEQYF. The CDR3 DNA sequence: TGCGCCAGCAGCTTGTTCCCGGGACAATACGAGCAGTACTTC.

The V call is TRBV6-5, the J call TRBJ2-1; 10 nucleotides align to TRBD2. Unmatched junction bases numbered 4, after V lost 0 bases and J lost 5 bases. The CDR3 has 16 residues. CDR1 is MNHEY and CDR2 is SVGAGI in the germline V gene. This chain's CDR3 is CASSYSLAGVNNEQFF. The CDR3 DNA reads as TGTGCCAGCAGTTACTCTCTAGCGGGAGTTAACAATGAGCAGTTCTTC.

Concerning this clonotype itself: One end of the junction varies from germline; a read error may be responsible. The chain recombines TRBV20-1 with TRBJ1-1; D is unresolved. The CDR3 has 13 amino acids. CDR1 and CDR2 from the germline V gene are DFQATT and SNEGSKA (reference sequence). CDR3 bases: TGCAGTGCTGGAGACCCGGGGAACACTGAAGCTTTCTTT. Protein sequence: CSAGDPGNTEAFF.

The genes are TRBV20-1 and TRBJ2-7, with D tentatively TRBD2 (6 bases). Trimming shortened V by 5 bases and J by 3 bases, and 14 bases separated the two germline ends. CDR1 and CDR2 from the germline V gene are DFQATT and SNEGSKA (reference sequence). CDR3 length: 13 amino acids. The CDR3 DNA sequence: TGCAGTGCTCCGGGACTTGCCTACTACGAGCAGTACTTC. Protein product: CSAPGLAYYEQYF.

The rearrangement links TRBV5-1 to TRBJ1-1; D is uncertain. Trimming removed 4 bases at V and 5 bases at J, with 9 bases between. CDR1 SGHRS and CDR2 YFSETQ come from the germline V gene. The CDR3 length is 12 residues. The CDR3 DNA reads TGCGCCAGCAGCGGTGCCCGGACTGAAGCTTTCTTT. Encoded protein: CASSGARTEAFF.

This rearrangement joins TRBV3-1 to TRBJ2-2; TRBD2 agrees at 9 bases. CDR1 and CDR2 (germline): LGHDT, YNNKEL (reference sequence). V was pared by 1 base and J by 5 bases, with 17 bases of the junction left unmatched. CDR3 length: 20 amino acids. DNA of the CDR3: TGTGCCAGCAGCCAAGTAGCGGTGACTAGCGGAGGGGAGGGGACCGGGGAGCTGTTTTTT. Protein product: CASSQVAVTSGGEGTGELFF.